A selection of T cell receptor beta chains follows, all from one sample in a study of shared clonotypes between healthy human individuals. TCRdb's table, derived via immunoSEQ multiplex PCR, lists solely in-frame clones and lacks some. In the table there are 550,000 to 750,000 clones, roughly 95% of which are singletons. The sequencing sample was made of naive CD8+ T cells sorted from blood. These receptor sequences come from a woman aged 25 to 39 in good health. Each CDR3 is given with its conserved first and last residue. The D gene is left open where the match is weak. A row's size may be missing; if present it is once, few, many or a size class.

clone_size d_call cdr3_length j_call v_call cdr3_nt cdr3_aa
once NA 17 TRBJ2-1 TRBV27 TGTGCCAGCAGTTCCCGGACCTCCCTGGGGTCACCAAATGAGCAGTTCTTC CASSSRTSLGSPNEQFF
NA NA 14 TRBJ1-1 TRBV19 TGTGCCAGTAGTAGCGGTCTTGGGAACACTGAAGCTTTCTTT CASSSGLGNTEAFF
NA NA 13 TRBJ1-1 TRBV25-1 TGTGCCAGCACACCTGGGGGCCTCGCTGAAGCTTTCTTT CASTPGGLAEAFF
NA NA 14 TRBJ1-1 TRBV7-9 TGTGCCAGCAGCCAAGCCCTAAATGCGGGTGAAGCTTTCTTT CASSQALNAGEAFF
NA NA 16 TRBJ2-7 TRBV10-3 TGTGCCATCAGTGGTAACGATCGGGGACAAATCGACGAGCAGTACTTC CAISGNDRGQIDEQYF
NA NA 13 TRBJ1-5 TRBV28 TGTGCCAGCACCGGACAGAGAAATCAGCCCCAGCATTTT CASTGQRNQPQHF
NA TRBD2 15 TRBJ2-7 TRBV19 TGTGCCAGTAGTACACTAGCGGGAGACCCCCACGAGCAGTACTTC CASSTLAGDPHEQYF
NA NA 12 TRBJ1-2 TRBV2 TGTGCCAGCGCTCTCTTTAACTATGGCTACACCTTC CASALFNYGYTF
NA NA 13 TRBJ1-2 TRBV14 TGTGCCAGCAGCCAAGGGAGCCACGATGGCTACACCTTC CASSQGSHDGYTF
NA NA 14 TRBJ1-2 TRBV15 TGTGCCACCAGCGCCGGGACACTTAACTATGGCTACACCTTC CATSAGTLNYGYTF
NA TRBD2 19 TRBJ2-3 TRBV4-1 TGCGCCAGCAGCCAAGATAGTACGAGCGGGAGGGCCAATACAGATACGCAGTATTTT CASSQDSTSGRANTDTQYF
NA NA 15 TRBJ2-7 TRBV5-4 TGTGCCAGCAGCCTGGGGCGGGACGCTGCATACGAGCAGTACTTC CASSLGRDAAYEQYF
few NA 15 TRBJ1-5 TRBV21-1 TGTGCCGAACTTAAAACCGGGAGGAAGAATCAGCCCCAGCATTTT CAELKTGRKNQPQHF
NA NA 15 TRBJ2-3 TRBV19 TGTGCCAGTAGTATAGATAGTGAAAGCACAGATACGCAGTATTTT CASSIDSESTDTQYF
NA NA 13 TRBJ1-1 TRBV27 TGTGCCAGCAGTTTATTCCCCCACACTGAAGCTTTCTTT CASSLFPHTEAFF
NA TRBD2 17 TRBJ2-1 TRBV28 TGTGCCAGCAGTTCCGGGACTAGCGGGGGACCCTACAATGAGCAGTTCTTC CASSSGTSGGPYNEQFF
NA TRBD2 15 TRBJ2-2 TRBV30 TGTGCCTGGAGTGTGATAGCGGGAGTTACCGGGGAGCTGTTTTTT CAWSVIAGVTGELFF
NA NA 14 TRBJ2-2 TRBV6-1 TGTGCCAGCCACTACCCTGGAGGGGCCGGGGAGCTGTTTTTT CASHYPGGAGELFF
NA NA 17 TRBJ1-1 TRBV14 TGTGCCAGCAGCCCGGACAGTCACCGAGGGATGAACACTGAAGCTTTCTTT CASSPDSHRGMNTEAFF
once TRBD2 15 TRBJ2-2 TRBV7-3 TGTGCCAGCAGCCGACTAGCGGGAAATGCCGGGGAGCTGTTTTTT CASSRLAGNAGELFF
NA NA 12 TRBJ1-4 TRBV25-1 TGTGCCAGCAACACCGGGGCTGAAAAACTGTTTTTT CASNTGAEKLFF
few TRBD2 16 TRBJ2-1 TRBV13 TGTGCCAGCAGCTCTCGGGGACTAGCGGGAGTCAATGAGCAGTTCTTC CASSSRGLAGVNEQFF
NA TRBD2 16 TRBJ2-2 TRBV6-4 TGTGCCAGCCGACCAGAGGCGCGGGAGGCGATCGGGGAGCTGTTTTTT CASRPEAREAIGELFF
NA TRBD1 13 TRBJ1-1 TRBV4-1 TGCGCCAGCAGCCAAGGACAGGGGGCTGAAGCTTTCTTT CASSQGQGAEAFF
NA NA 15 TRBJ1-4 TRBV28 TGTGCCAGCAGACAAAGATGGGGGCTTGGTGAAAAACTGTTTTTT CASRQRWGLGEKLFF
NA TRBD2 15 TRBJ2-7 TRBV13 TGTGCCAGCAGCTCCCCTAGCGGGAGTAAATACGAGCAGTACTTC CASSSPSGSKYEQYF
NA NA 15 TRBJ2-7 TRBV4-2 TGTGCCAGCAGCCAAGATAGCGGTAGATCCTACGAGCAGTACTTC CASSQDSGRSYEQYF
NA NA 14 TRBJ2-3 TRBV27 TGTGCCAGCAGCATCTACGGCCTCACAGATACGCAGTATTTT CASSIYGLTDTQYF
NA TRBD2 13 TRBJ2-1 TRBV7-6 TGTGCCAGCAGCGGGCGGGAGGGCTATGAGCAGTTCTTC CASSGREGYEQFF
NA TRBD1 16 TRBJ2-2 TRBV5-1 TGCGCCAGCAGCTCGGGACAGGGGGATGGCACCGGGGAGCTGTTTTTT CASSSGQGDGTGELFF
NA NA 14 TRBJ1-5 TRBV27 TGTGCCAGCAGCCCCGGGTTGGGGAATCAGCCCCAGCATTTT CASSPGLGNQPQHF
once NA 14 TRBJ2-7 TRBV10-1 TGCGCCAGCAGTCCCTCGGCAGTATTCAGCGAGCAGTACTTC CASSPSAVFSEQYF
NA NA 21 TRBJ2-7 TRBV21-1 TGTGCCAGCAGCAAAGGGGGACAGAAAAATAAGACTAGCGGGAGGTCCTACGAGCAGTACTTC CASSKGGQKNKTSGRSYEQYF
NA NA 15 TRBJ1-1 TRBV13 TGTGCCAGCAGCCTTCAATTGGCGCGTGGAACTGAAGCTTTCTTT CASSLQLARGTEAFF
NA TRBD2 21 TRBJ2-6 TRBV9 TGTGCCAGCAGCGTAGGCAGGACTAGCGGGAGGGATTTGTCTGGGGCCAACGTCCTGACTTTC CASSVGRTSGRDLSGANVLTF
NA NA 14 TRBJ2-7 TRBV6-6 TGTGCCAGCAGTGTGGACGAGGGGGTCTACGAGCAGTACTTC CASSVDEGVYEQYF
NA NA 17 TRBJ2-3 TRBV9 TGTGCCAGCAGCACTGGCACGGGGAGGACTCCACTGGATACGCAGTATTTT CASSTGTGRTPLDTQYF
NA NA 15 TRBJ1-4 TRBV2 TGTGCCAGCAGTGAAATACGGACAAGGGATGAAAAACTGTTTTTT CASSEIRTRDEKLFF